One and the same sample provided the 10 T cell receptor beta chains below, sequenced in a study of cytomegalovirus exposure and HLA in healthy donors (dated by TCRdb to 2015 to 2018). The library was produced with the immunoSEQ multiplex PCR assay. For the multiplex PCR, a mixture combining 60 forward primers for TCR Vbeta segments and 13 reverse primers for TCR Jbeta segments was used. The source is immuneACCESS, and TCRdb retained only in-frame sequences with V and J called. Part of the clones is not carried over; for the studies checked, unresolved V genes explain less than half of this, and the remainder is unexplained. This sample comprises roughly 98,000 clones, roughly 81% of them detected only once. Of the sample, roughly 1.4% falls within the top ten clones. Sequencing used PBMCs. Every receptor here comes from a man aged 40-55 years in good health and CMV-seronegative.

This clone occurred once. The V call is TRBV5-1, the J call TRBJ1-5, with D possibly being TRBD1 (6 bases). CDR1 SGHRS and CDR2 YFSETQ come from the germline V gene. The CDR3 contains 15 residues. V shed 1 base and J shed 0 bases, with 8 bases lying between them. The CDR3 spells CASSLTGYSNQPQHF. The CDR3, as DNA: TGCGCCAGCAGCTTGACAGGGTATAGCAATCAGCCCCAGCATTTT.

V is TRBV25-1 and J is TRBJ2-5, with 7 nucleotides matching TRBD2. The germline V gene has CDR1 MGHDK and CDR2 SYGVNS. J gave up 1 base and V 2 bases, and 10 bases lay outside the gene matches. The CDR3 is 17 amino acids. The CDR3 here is CASSEAGVGGFQETQYF. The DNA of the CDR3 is TGTGCCAGCAGTGAAGCGGGTGTCGGGGGGTTCCAAGAGACCCAGTACTTC.

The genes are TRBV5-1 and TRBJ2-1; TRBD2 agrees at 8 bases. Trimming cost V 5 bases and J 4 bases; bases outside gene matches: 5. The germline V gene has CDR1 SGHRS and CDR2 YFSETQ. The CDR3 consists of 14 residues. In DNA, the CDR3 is TGCGCCAGCAGGCGGGGGGACGCTTACAATGAGCAGTTCTTC. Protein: CASRRGDAYNEQFF.

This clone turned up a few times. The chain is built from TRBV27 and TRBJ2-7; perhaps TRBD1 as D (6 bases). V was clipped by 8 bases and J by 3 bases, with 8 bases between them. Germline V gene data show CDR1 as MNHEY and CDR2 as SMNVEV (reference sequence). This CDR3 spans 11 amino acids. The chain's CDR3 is CASSTGYEQYF. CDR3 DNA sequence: TGTGCCAGCTCGACAGGCTACGAGCAGTACTTC.

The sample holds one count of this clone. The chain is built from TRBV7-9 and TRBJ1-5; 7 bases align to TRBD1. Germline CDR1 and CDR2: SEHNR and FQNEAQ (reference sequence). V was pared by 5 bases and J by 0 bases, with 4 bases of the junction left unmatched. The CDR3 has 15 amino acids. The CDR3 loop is CASSAGTDSNQPQHF. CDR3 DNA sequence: TGTGCCAGCAGCGCCGGGACAGATAGCAATCAGCCCCAGCATTTT.

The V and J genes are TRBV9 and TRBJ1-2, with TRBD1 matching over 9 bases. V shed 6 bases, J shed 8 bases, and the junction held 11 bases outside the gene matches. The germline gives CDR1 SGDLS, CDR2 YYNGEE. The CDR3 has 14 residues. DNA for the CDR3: TGTGCCAGCACCATCTCTGGGACAGGGTGGGGCTACACCTTC. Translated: CASTISGTGWGYTF.

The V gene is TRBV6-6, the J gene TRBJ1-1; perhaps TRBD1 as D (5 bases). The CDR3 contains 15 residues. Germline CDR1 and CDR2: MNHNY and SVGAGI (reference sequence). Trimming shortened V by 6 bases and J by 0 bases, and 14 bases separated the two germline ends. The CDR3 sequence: CASRLPGGVNTEAFF. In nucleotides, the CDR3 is TGTGCCAGCAGACTACCCGGGGGGGTGAACACTGAAGCTTTCTTT.

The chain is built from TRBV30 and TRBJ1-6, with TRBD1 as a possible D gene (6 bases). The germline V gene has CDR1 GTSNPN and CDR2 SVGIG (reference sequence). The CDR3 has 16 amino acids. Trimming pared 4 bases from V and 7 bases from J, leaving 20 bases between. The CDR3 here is CAWNFRQGSQNSPLHF. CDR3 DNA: TGTGCCTGGAATTTTCGGCAGGGGTCGCAAAATTCACCCCTCCACTTT. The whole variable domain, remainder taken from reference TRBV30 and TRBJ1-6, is SQTIHQWPATLVQPVGSPLSLECTVEGTSNPNLYWYRQAAGRGLQLLFYSVGIGQISSEVPQNLSASRPQDRQFILSSKKLLLSDSGFYLCAWNFRQGSQNSPLHFGNGTRLTVT.

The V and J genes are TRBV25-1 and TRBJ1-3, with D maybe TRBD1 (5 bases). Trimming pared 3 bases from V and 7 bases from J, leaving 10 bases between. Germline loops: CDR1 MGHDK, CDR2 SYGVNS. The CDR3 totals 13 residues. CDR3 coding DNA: TGTGCCAGCAGTGAGGCAGGGCCGAACACCATATATTTT. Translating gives CASSEAGPNTIYF.

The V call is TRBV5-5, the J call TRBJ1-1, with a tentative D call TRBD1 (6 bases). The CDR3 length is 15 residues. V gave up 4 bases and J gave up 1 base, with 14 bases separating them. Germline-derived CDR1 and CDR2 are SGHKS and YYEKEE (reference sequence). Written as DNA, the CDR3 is TGTGCCAGCAGCCCACGAGGGGGATCGAACACTGAAGCTTTCTTT. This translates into CASSPRGGSNTEAFF.